This T cell receptor beta chain came from a study of cytomegalovirus exposure and HLA in healthy donors. Notes on the study in general: Several of the most significant clusters appeared linked to common viral pathogens, based on a later analysis. Immune exposure was documented only through CMV serostatus.

Germline V gene data show CDR1 as LNHDA and CDR2 as SQIVND (reference sequence). The CDR3 is made up of 17 amino acids. J lost 0 bases, V lost 4 bases, and 11 bases had no gene match. Researchers ran the PCR with 60 Vbeta and 13 Jbeta primers. Data came from immunoSEQ multiplex PCR; TCRdb stores just in-frame clones and leaves some out. The table lists over 110,000 clones, 75% to 80% of them singletons. This clone was detected only a few times. Its antigen is undetermined. The chain links TRBV19 to TRBJ1-2; 7 nucleotides line up with TRBD1. This receptor was identified in a woman under 30 in good health and CMV-seropositive. Sequencing was carried out using PBMCs. DNA for the CDR3: TGTGCCAGTAGTAAATCCGGGACAGCTCCTCCTAACTATGGCTACACCTTC. It yields the protein CASSKSGTAPPNYGYTF.